The 16 T cell receptor beta chains in this list originate from one sample, sequenced in a study of blood T cell repertoires in COVID-19. Assay used: immunoSEQ multiplex PCR; TCRdb lists only in-frame clones, some missing. The sample has about 140,000 clones; about 87% are singletons. Sequenced input: peripheral blood. All receptors derive from a human donor with COVID-19, enrolled during active disease. The donor label of this sample is uncertain.

V is TRBV5-1 and J is TRBJ2-5; 8 bases match TRBD1. This CDR3 contains 15 residues. CDR1 and CDR2 from the germline V gene are SGHRS and YFSETQ. The V segment lost 4 bases and the J segment 0 bases; nucleotides outside the gene matches: 5. This chain's CDR3 is CASSTTGQDQETQYF. The CDR3 DNA sequence: TGCGCCAGCAGCACTACGGGACAGGACCAAGAGACCCAGTACTTC.

The V and J genes are TRBV11-2 and TRBJ2-2; D unclear. Deletions cut 3 bases from V and 0 bases from J, with 11 bases between. This CDR3 has 16 amino acids. The germline V gene encodes CDR1 SGHAT and CDR2 FQNNGV. Here the CDR3 reads CASSFQKFANTGELFF. CDR3 DNA sequence: TGTGCCAGCAGCTTCCAGAAGTTCGCGAACACCGGGGAGCTGTTTTTT.

J is TRBJ2-3 and V is TRBV5-1; TRBD2 might be the D (6 bases). The CDR3 runs 14 residues. V dropped 2 bases and J dropped 2 bases, with 9 bases sitting between them. Germline values: CDR1 SGHRS, CDR2 YFSETQ. DNA of the CDR3: TGCGCCAGCAGCTTCCCGGGACTCACAGATACGCAGTATTTT. Protein: CASSFPGLTDTQYF.

J is TRBJ2-1 and V is TRBV11-3; possibly TRBD1 for D (6 bases). Germline V gene sequence: CDR1 SGHNT, CDR2 YENEEA. This CDR3 region has 17 residues. Trimming left V 5 bases short and J 0 bases short, with 17 bases between. The CDR3 sequence is CASSPWGGDNSYNEQFF. In DNA form, the CDR3 reads TGTGCCAGCAGCCCCTGGGGTGGGGACAACTCCTACAATGAGCAGTTCTTC.

The V call is TRBV6-5, the J call TRBJ1-4; no clear D. Trimming took off 6 bases at V and 3 bases at J, with 14 bases between the two ends. Germline V gene lookup returns CDR1 MNHEY and CDR2 SVGAGI. This CDR3 contains 15 residues. CDR3 DNA: TGTGCCAGCAGGAAAGGGCCGGGGTCTAATGAAAAACTGTTTTTT. Translating gives CASRKGPGSNEKLFF.

The chain recombines TRBV7-9 with TRBJ1-3, with TRBD1 identical over 8 bases. Germline V gene data show CDR1 as SEHNR and CDR2 as FQNEAQ (reference sequence). The CDR3 is 16 amino acids. The ends lost 4 bases at V and 7 bases at J; junction bases unmatched: 12. CDR3 nucleotides: TGTGCCAGCAGCTCGACAGGGGTACTACGTGGGAACACCATATATTTT. Its translation: CASSSTGVLRGNTIYF.

This clone was detected a few times. In DNA, the CDR3 is TGTGCCATCAAGGGGCAGGGTGAAAAACTGTTTTTT. The encoded protein is CAIKGQGEKLFF. This chain connects TRBV10-3 to TRBJ1-4, with D perhaps matching TRBD1 (5 bases). This CDR3 has 12 residues. Germline lookup yields CDR1 ENHRY and CDR2 SYGVKD. Trimming pared 7 bases from V and 7 bases from J, leaving 10 bases between.

The rearrangement uses TRBV4-1 and TRBJ2-5, with TRBD2 as a possible D gene (5 bases). The germline gives CDR1 MGHRA, CDR2 YSYEKL. This CDR3 has 15 residues. Trimming took 3 bases from V and 5 from J, leaving 16 bases between them. The CDR3 DNA follows: TGCGCCAGCAGCCATCCTCTGAGGGTTACGGAGACCCAGTACTTC. Translation: CASSHPLRVTETQYF.

The J gene is TRBJ2-3, the V gene TRBV5-1, with D uncertain. This CDR3 has 14 residues. V was pared by 0 bases and J by 3 bases, with 8 bases between. Germline CDR1 and CDR2: SGHRS and YFSETQ. The CDR3 region is CASSLDRMTDTQYF. CDR3 in DNA: TGCGCCAGCAGCTTGGACAGAATGACAGATACGCAGTATTTT.

V usage is TRBV12-3 or TRBV12-4 and J usage is TRBJ1-5; D perhaps matches TRBD1 (6 bases). The V end lost 4 bases, the J end lost 6 bases, and 10 bases lay between the germline ends. The CDR3 loop spans 13 amino acids. CDR3 sequence: CASSWDTVQPQHF. The CDR3 bases are TGTGCCAGCAGTTGGGACACAGTTCAGCCCCAGCATTTT.

The chain recombines TRBV3-1 (or the pseudogene TRBV3-2) with TRBJ2-2; D is unclear. V lost 0 bases and J lost 0, with 5 bases in between. The CDR3 has 15 residues. CDR1 and CDR2 (germline): LGHDT, YNNKEL (reference sequence). The CDR3 spells CASSQELTNTGELFF. CDR3 bases: TGTGCCAGCAGCCAAGAACTGACGAACACCGGGGAGCTGTTTTTT.

The chain recombines TRBV4-1 with TRBJ1-5; D not certain. The CDR3 extends over 15 amino acids. Germline values: CDR1 MGHRA, CDR2 YSYEKL. V dropped 2 bases and J dropped 0 bases, with 8 bases sitting between them. CDR3 sequence reads: CASSQFSHSNQPQHF. As DNA, the CDR3 is TGCGCCAGCAGCCAATTTTCCCATAGCAATCAGCCCCAGCATTTT.

The chain links TRBV5-6 to TRBJ1-3; D remains unclear. The CDR3 loop spans 15 amino acids. Per germline, CDR1 SGHDT and CDR2 YYEEEE. Trimming left V 0 bases short and J 0 bases short, with 7 bases between. CDR3 protein: CASSLDIYSGNTIYF. CDR3 DNA: TGTGCCAGCAGCTTGGACATTTACTCTGGAAACACCATATATTTT.

This rearrangement joins TRBV28 to TRBJ1-2; D gene unclear. The CDR3 is made up of 15 amino acids. Trimming shortened V by 7 bases and J by 6 bases, and 21 bases separated the two germline ends. Germline CDR1 and CDR2: MDHEN and SYDVKM. The CDR3 DNA sequence: TGTGCCAGCAACACCCACCATGGGTCGCGGGATGGCTACACCTTC. Encoded protein: CASNTHHGSRDGYTF.

The chain recombines TRBV2 with TRBJ2-7; 7 nucleotides agree with TRBD2. This CDR3 is 15 amino acids long. V shed 0 bases, J shed 1 base, and the junction held 3 bases outside the gene matches. The germline V gene encodes CDR1 SNHLY and CDR2 FYNNEI. The CDR3 DNA follows: TGTGCCAGCAGTGAAGCCGGGGGAGGGTCCTACGAGCAGTACTTC. Protein sequence: CASSEAGGGSYEQYF.

The chain links TRBV18 to TRBJ2-7, with TRBD2 matching over 10 bases. Trimming cost V 5 bases and J 0 bases; bases outside gene matches: 1. Germline CDR1 and CDR2: KGHSH and LQKENI. CDR3 length: 14 amino acids. CDR3 nucleotide sequence: TGTGCCAGCTCAACTAGCGGGAACTCCTACGAGCAGTACTTC. This sequence encodes CASSTSGNSYEQYF.